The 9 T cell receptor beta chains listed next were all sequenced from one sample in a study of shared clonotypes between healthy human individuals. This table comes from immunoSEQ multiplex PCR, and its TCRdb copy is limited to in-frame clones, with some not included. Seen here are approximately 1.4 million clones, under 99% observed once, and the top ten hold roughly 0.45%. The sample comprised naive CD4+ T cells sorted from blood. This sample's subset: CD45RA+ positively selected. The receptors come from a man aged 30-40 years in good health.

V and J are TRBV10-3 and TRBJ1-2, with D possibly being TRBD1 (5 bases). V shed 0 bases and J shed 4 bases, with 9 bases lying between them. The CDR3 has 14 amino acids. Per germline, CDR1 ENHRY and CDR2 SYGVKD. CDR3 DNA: TGTGCCATCAGTGAGTCGGGGCAGGCCTATGGCTACACCTTC. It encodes CAISESGQAYGYTF.

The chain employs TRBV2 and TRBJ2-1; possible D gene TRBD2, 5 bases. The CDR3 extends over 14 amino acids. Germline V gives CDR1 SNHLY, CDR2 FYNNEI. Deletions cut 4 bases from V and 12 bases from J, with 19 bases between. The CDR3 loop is CASSVGTSWYGQFF. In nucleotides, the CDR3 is TGTGCCAGCAGTGTAGGCACTAGTTGGTACGGGCAGTTCTTC.

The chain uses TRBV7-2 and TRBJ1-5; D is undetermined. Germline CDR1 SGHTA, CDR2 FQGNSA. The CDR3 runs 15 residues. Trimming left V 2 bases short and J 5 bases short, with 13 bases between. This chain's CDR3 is CASSLIGRVDQPQHF. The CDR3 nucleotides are TGTGCCAGCAGCTTAATAGGTCGGGTGGATCAGCCCCAGCATTTT.

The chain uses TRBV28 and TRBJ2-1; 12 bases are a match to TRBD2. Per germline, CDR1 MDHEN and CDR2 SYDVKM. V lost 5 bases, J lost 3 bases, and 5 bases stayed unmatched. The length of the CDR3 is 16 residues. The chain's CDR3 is CASSQTSGRFYNEQFF. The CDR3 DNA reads TGTGCCAGCAGTCAAACTAGCGGGAGGTTCTACAATGAGCAGTTCTTC.

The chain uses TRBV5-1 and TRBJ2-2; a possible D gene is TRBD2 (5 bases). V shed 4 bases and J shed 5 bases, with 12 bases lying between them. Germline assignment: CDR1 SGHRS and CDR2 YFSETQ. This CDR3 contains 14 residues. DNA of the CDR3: TGCGCCAGCAGCGGAGGATGGACTACCGGGGAGCTGTTTTTT. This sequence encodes CASSGGWTTGELFF.

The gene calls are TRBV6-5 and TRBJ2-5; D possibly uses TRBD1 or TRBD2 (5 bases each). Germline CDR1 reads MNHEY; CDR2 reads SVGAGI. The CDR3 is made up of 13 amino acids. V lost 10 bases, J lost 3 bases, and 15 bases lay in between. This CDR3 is CATGAGRKETQYF. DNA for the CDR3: TGTGCCACCGGGGCAGGGCGTAAAGAGACCCAGTACTTC.

In DNA, the CDR3 is TGTGCCAGCAGCATATCCGGGACAGGCAACCTTTATGGCTACACCTTC. Protein product: CASSISGTGNLYGYTF. The rearrangement links TRBV9 to TRBJ1-2; 8 bases match TRBD1. The CDR3 has 16 residues. Looked up from germline, CDR1 is SGDLS and CDR2 is YYNGEE. V shed 4 bases, J shed 5 bases, and the junction held 13 bases outside the gene matches.

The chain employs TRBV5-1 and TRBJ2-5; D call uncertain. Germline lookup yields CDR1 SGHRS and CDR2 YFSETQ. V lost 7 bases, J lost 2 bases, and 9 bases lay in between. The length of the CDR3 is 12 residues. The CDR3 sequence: CASGELQETQYF. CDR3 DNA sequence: TGCGCCAGCGGTGAATTACAAGAGACCCAGTACTTC.

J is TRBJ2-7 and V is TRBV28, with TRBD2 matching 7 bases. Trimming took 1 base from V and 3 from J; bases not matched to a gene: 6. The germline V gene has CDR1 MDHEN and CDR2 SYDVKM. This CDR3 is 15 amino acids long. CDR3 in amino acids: CASSLSTGTNYEQYF. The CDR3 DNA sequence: TGTGCCAGCAGTTTATCGACCGGGACTAACTACGAGCAGTACTTC.